This TCR beta chain emerged from a study of blood T cell repertoires in COVID-19. Study information: The origin of the acute and convalescent COVID-19 samples was the United States, Italy and Spain.

This CDR3 comprises 16 residues. V was clipped by 0 bases and J by 2 bases, with 13 bases between them. CDR1 is LGHNA, CDR2 YSLEER, per germline. Original processing methods: Nucleated cell number was recorded as an estimate derived from reference gene primer amplification. Generated by immunoSEQ multiplex PCR, the TCRdb table keeps only in-frame clones and is missing some. The V and J calls and clone size were taken over from that table, and D and trimming were inferred from the DNA. This sample has 70,000 to 80,000 clones; about 90% occur once, and the top ten carry approximately 12%. The chain employs TRBV4-3 and TRBJ2-5, with D possibly matching TRBD2 (6 bases). Material for sequencing was peripheral blood. This TCR came from a human donor in a cohort sampled during active COVID-19. The CDR3 reads CASSQEGRGDQETQYF. For the CDR3, the DNA is TGCGCCAGCAGCCAAGAGGGGCGGGGAGATCAAGAGACCCAGTACTTC.